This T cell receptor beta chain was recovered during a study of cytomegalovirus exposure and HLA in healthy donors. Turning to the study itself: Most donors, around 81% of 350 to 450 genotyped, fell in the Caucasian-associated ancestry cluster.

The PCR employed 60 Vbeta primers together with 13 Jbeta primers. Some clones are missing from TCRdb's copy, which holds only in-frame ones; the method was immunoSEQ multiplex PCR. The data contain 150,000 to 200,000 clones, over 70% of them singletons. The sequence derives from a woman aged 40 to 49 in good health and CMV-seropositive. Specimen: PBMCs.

The CDR3 DNA sequence: TGTGCCAGCAGCTTATTAAGCAAGGGGGAGGGGAAGGCCCAGTACTTC. Protein: CASSLLSKGEGKAQYF. The chain employs TRBV7-9 and TRBJ2-5; D perhaps matches TRBD2 (7 bases). V lost 2 bases to trimming and J lost 9 bases, with 22 bases between them. The CDR3 has 16 amino acids. Per the germline V gene, CDR1 is SEHNR and CDR2 is FQNEAQ (reference sequence).